This passage covers 2 T cell receptor beta chains from one sample sequenced in a study of technical replicates of blood from a few donors. TCRdb's table, derived via immunoSEQ multiplex PCR, lists solely in-frame clones and lacks some. The sample comprises about 44,000 clones, around 97% of which are singletons, and around 0.35% rests with the top ten. Specimen: T cells isolated from PBMCs. The receptors here all came from a human donor in good health.

The CDR3 sequence: CASSNRNTEAFF. CDR3 nucleotides: TGTGCCAGCAGTAACAGGAACACTGAAGCTTTCTTT. The V call is TRBV6-6, the J call TRBJ1-1; D is ambiguous. Germline V gene data show CDR1 as MNHNY and CDR2 as SVGAGI (reference sequence). V was pared by 5 bases and J by 1 base, with 5 bases between. CDR3 size: 12 residues.

The rearrangement joins TRBV6-5 to TRBJ1-1; a possible D gene is TRBD1 (6 bases). The CDR3 totals 11 residues. V lost 6 bases, J lost 8 bases, and 10 bases lay in between. From germline, CDR1 is MNHEY and CDR2 SVGAGI. In DNA, the CDR3 is TGTGCCAGCAGGGACAGAAGCGAAGCTTTCTTT. Its translation is CASRDRSEAFF.